This T cell receptor (beta chain) was recovered during a study of early stage breast cancer tumors. Study information: Most invasive tumors, about 80% of the 16, were ER+/PR+/HER2-.

Normal breast often needed 100-300 mg of tissue for enough DNA. The CDR3 is 14 residues long. Germline loops: CDR1 LNHDA, CDR2 SQIVND (reference sequence). Trimming stripped 1 base from V and 2 bases from J, with 9 bases between. TCRdb's table, derived via immunoSEQ multiplex PCR, lists solely in-frame clones and lacks some. The data show 12,000 to 15,000 clones, 65% to 85% seen once. This receptor was identified in a person aged 25 to 40 with breast cancer. The rearrangement joins TRBV19 to TRBJ2-7, with a tentative D call TRBD1 (5 bases). Material: normal breast tissue next to the tumor. CDR3 sequence (DNA): TGTGCCAGTAGTATAGGCAGGACACCCTACGAGCAGTACTTC. It encodes CASSIGRTPYEQYF.